The 13 T cell receptor beta chains presented below share a single source sample, sequenced in a study of response to subunit inactivated influenza vaccine. One entry per CDR3 protein results from TCRdb running MiXCR on the RT-PCR reads. The sample contains 290,000 or so distinct CDR3 sequences, around 22% of which appear only once. Sequences were derived from PBMCs from blood, sampled approximately 20 months after vaccination. All receptors come from a man aged 50 to 75 who received an inactivated influenza vaccine.

The chain couples TRBV7-8 to TRBJ2-1, with TRBD2 matching over 8 bases. CDR3 length: 15 amino acids. Germline CDR1 is SGHVS and CDR2 is FQNEAQ. The V gene end was trimmed by 4 bases and the J gene end by 4 bases; junction bases not matched to a gene: 6. CDR3 coding DNA: TGTGCCAGCAGCTCAGCGGGGGCACGTTACAATGAGCAGTTCTTC. It encodes CASSSAGARYNEQFF.

This chain joins TRBV7-8 and TRBJ1-6; no definite D call. Germline CDR1 is SGHVS and CDR2 is FQNEAQ. The V end lost 3 bases, the J end lost 8 bases, and 5 bases lay between the germline ends. This CDR3 contains 12 residues. DNA of the CDR3: TGTGCCAGCAGCTTTTCTGATTCACCCCTCCACTTT. It specifies CASSFSDSPLHF.

In its sample, this clonotype was seen a few times. The chain links TRBV20-1 to TRBJ1-4; no reliable D call. Germline CDR1 reads DFQATT; CDR2 reads SNEGSKA (reference sequence). Deletions cut 0 bases from V and 6 bases from J, with 11 bases between. This CDR3 is built from 14 residues. The CDR3 reads CSARETLGHEKLFF. In nucleotides, the CDR3 is TGCAGTGCTAGAGAAACCCTAGGGCATGAAAAACTGTTTTTT.

The V gene is TRBV5-1, the J gene TRBJ2-7; 7 positions match TRBD1. The germline V gene encodes CDR1 SGHRS and CDR2 YFSETQ. CDR3 length: 14 amino acids. After removal of 3 bases from V and 0 bases from J, the junction contained 3 bases not matched to a gene. CDR3 in amino acids: CASSSGTASYEQYF. The DNA of the CDR3 is TGCGCCAGCAGCTCGGGGACAGCCTCCTACGAGCAGTACTTC.

A few counts support this clonotype. This sequence joins TRBV11-2 and TRBJ2-3; D call uncertain. Per the germline V gene, CDR1 is SGHAT and CDR2 is FQNNGV. With 3 bases removed from V and 4 bases from J, the gap between germline ends came to 5 bases. The length of the CDR3 is 12 residues. CDR3 sequence (DNA): TGTGCCAGCAGCTTTAGGGCAGATACGCAGTATTTT. Its translation: CASSFRADTQYF.

This clonotype came up many times. The chain recombines TRBV9 with TRBJ1-2; no reliable D call. Germline lookup yields CDR1 SGDLS and CDR2 YYNGEE. V gave up 4 bases and J gave up 3 bases, with 10 bases separating them. The CDR3 is 13 residues long. CDR3 sequence: CASSLGSDYGYTF. CDR3 in DNA: TGTGCCAGCAGCCTGGGCAGTGACTATGGCTACACCTTC.

The J gene is TRBJ1-2, the V gene TRBV5-1; D possibly corresponds to TRBD1 (5 bases). Germline CDR1 reads SGHRS; CDR2 reads YFSETQ. CDR3 length equals 14 residues. V dropped 4 bases and J dropped 1 base, with 11 bases sitting between them. Written as DNA, the CDR3 is TGCGCCAGCAGCCCCGACAGTAATAACTATGGCTACACCTTC. Translation gives CASSPDSNNYGYTF.

The rearrangement links TRBV5-1 to TRBJ2-7; the match to TRBD2 covers 9 bases. Germline CDR1 SGHRS, CDR2 YFSETQ. With 2 bases clipped from V and 3 bases from J, the junction kept 0 bases outside the gene matches. This CDR3 has 13 residues. The CDR3, as DNA: TGCGCCAGCAGCTTTAGCGGGGGCTACGAGCAGTACTTC. It specifies CASSFSGGYEQYF.

The chain joins TRBV7-2 to TRBJ1-1; D remains unclear. Deletions cut 1 base from V and 11 bases from J, with 8 bases between. Germline V lookup: CDR1 SGHTA, CDR2 FQGNSA. The CDR3 contains 11 residues. This CDR3 is CASSLGLIAFF. DNA of the CDR3: TGTGCCAGCAGCTTAGGTTTGATCGCTTTCTTT.

The chain recombines TRBV27 with TRBJ2-7; D is possibly TRBD1 (6 bases). V was trimmed by 6 bases and J by 4 bases, leaving 13 bases between them. Germline CDR1 is MNHEY and CDR2 is SMNVEV (reference sequence). The CDR3 has 13 residues. CDR3 residues: CASRKQGLYEQYF. DNA of the CDR3: TGTGCCAGCAGAAAACAGGGTTTATACGAGCAGTACTTC.

This chain joins TRBV5-5 and TRBJ2-7; perhaps TRBD2 as D (5 bases). CDR3 length equals 16 residues. Germline V gene data show CDR1 as SGHKS and CDR2 as YYEKEE (reference sequence). Trimming left V 0 bases short and J 3 bases short, with 16 bases between. As DNA, the CDR3 is TGTGCCAGCAGCTTGGCTTTCGCGGGTGGTCTCTACGAGCAGTACTTC. It codes for CASSLAFAGGLYEQYF.

This chain uses TRBV12-3 or TRBV12-4 with TRBJ2-7; a weak D match, TRBD2 (6 bases). The CDR3 extends over 16 amino acids. The V and J ends lost 5 bases and 6 bases respectively, with 23 bases between them. CDR3 region: CASSPRPGLATGEQYF. The CDR3, as DNA: TGTGCCAGCAGTCCTCGGCCGGGACTCGCGACCGGCGAGCAGTACTTC.

This chain uses TRBV20-1 with TRBJ1-3; D is possibly TRBD1 (6 bases). The CDR3 spans 16 residues. Trimming removed 1 base from V and 0 bases from J, with 13 bases in between. The germline V gene has CDR1 DFQATT and CDR2 SNEGSKA (reference sequence). CDR3 DNA: TGCAGTGCTAGAGCGGGGGGCAGTAGCTCTGGAAACACCATATATTTT. It encodes CSARAGGSSSGNTIYF.